The next 16 T cell receptor beta chains were all read from a single sample in a study of early T cells in non-severe SARS-CoV-2 infection. A single record per CDR3 protein comes from TCRdb applying MiXCR to the 5' RACE reads. The sample records 85,000 to 120,000 distinct CDR3 sequences, around 13% being singletons. The source material was whole blood. The origin of the receptors is an adult who was a healthcare worker with PCR-confirmed SARS-CoV-2 infection or an uninfected control (not recorded which).

This clonotype came up many times. This chain links TRBV12-3 or TRBV12-4 with TRBJ2-7; D possibly matches TRBD1 or TRBD2 (5 bases each). This CDR3 spans 13 amino acids. The V gene lost 4 bases and the J gene lost 5 bases, with 12 bases spanning the gap. CDR3 coding DNA: TGTGCCAGCAGTTCCCCAGGGCGGGACGAGCAGTACTTC. Translating it yields CASSSPGRDEQYF.

This rearrangement joins TRBV2 to TRBJ2-1; 7 bases map to TRBD2. The length of the CDR3 is 13 residues. Germline assignment: CDR1 SNHLY and CDR2 FYNNEI. V was clipped by 4 bases and J by 6 bases; unmatched bases: 3. CDR3 sequence reads: CASSGGRGNEQFF. The CDR3 region has the DNA TGTGCCAGCAGTGGGGGGAGGGGCAATGAGCAGTTCTTC. Supplemented by reference TRBV2 and TRBJ2-1, the full variable domain reads EPEVTQTPSHQVTQMGQEVILRCVPISNHLYFYWYRQILGQKVEFLVSFYNNEISEKSEIFDDQFSVERPDGSNFTLKIRSTKLEDSAMYFCASSGGRGNEQFFGPGTRLTVL.

This clonotype showed up just a few times. The chain links TRBV11-2 to TRBJ2-2; a possible D gene is TRBD1 (6 bases). The germline CDR1 and CDR2 sequences are SGHAT and FQNNGV. This CDR3 has 18 residues. Trimming shortened V by 0 bases and J by 0 bases, and 14 bases separated the two germline ends. The CDR3 reads CASSLDKRTVSNTGELFF. In DNA, the CDR3 is TGTGCCAGCAGCTTAGATAAGAGGACAGTTTCGAACACCGGGGAGCTGTTTTTT.

This clonotype came up a few times. This sequence joins TRBV5-5 and TRBJ2-1; 7 bases match TRBD1. Germline V gene sequence: CDR1 SGHKS, CDR2 YYEKEE (reference sequence). This CDR3 region has 16 residues. The junction had 8 bases not matched to a gene; V was cut back by 0 bases and J by 5 bases. As DNA, the CDR3 is TGTGCCAGCAGCTTGGCGTTGGACAGGATGAACAATGAGCAGTTCTTC. Translated: CASSLALDRMNNEQFF.

The gene calls are TRBV11-2 and TRBJ2-1; 8 bases line up with TRBD2. The germline gives CDR1 SGHAT, CDR2 FQNNGV. V was clipped by 4 bases and J by 0 bases; unmatched bases: 8. The CDR3 extends over 17 amino acids. CDR3 in amino acids: CASSSGGSGGSYNEQFF. CDR3 bases: TGTGCCAGCAGCTCGGGGGGGAGCGGAGGCTCCTACAATGAGCAGTTCTTC.

V and J are TRBV6-2 or TRBV6-3 and TRBJ2-1; D not certain. The CDR3 is 15 amino acids. The germline CDR1 and CDR2 sequences are MNHEY and SVGEGT. Trimming cost V 6 bases and J 2 bases, with 14 bases left between them. DNA of the CDR3: TGTGCCAGCAGCCCCGCCAGCCTAACCTACAATGAGCAGTTCTTC. As protein: CASSPASLTYNEQFF.

This clonotype was seen many times. This chain links TRBV10-3 with TRBJ1-4, with 7 bases lining up with TRBD1. The CDR3 length is 14 residues. V lost 4 bases to trimming and J lost 6 bases; unmatched junction nucleotides: 5. The V gene's germline CDR1 is ENHRY and CDR2 SYGVKD. The CDR3 DNA reads as TGTGCCATCAGTGGGGACAGTCAGTATGAAAAACTGTTTTTT. It translates to CAISGDSQYEKLFF.

This clonotype was counted a few times. This chain links TRBV10-3 with TRBJ2-3, with TRBD1 identical over 7 bases. This CDR3 contains 15 residues. J was trimmed by 3 bases and V by 0 bases; bases with no gene match: 3. Germline-derived CDR1 and CDR2 are ENHRY and SYGVKD. The CDR3 protein is CAISESGQATDTQYF. CDR3 in DNA: TGTGCCATCAGTGAGTCCGGACAGGCGACAGATACGCAGTATTTT.

V gene TRBV7-9 combines with J gene TRBJ2-3; TRBD1 matches at 9 bases. The CDR3 is 15 residues long. Trimming cost V 5 bases and J 6 bases; bases outside gene matches: 9. CDR1 and CDR2 from the germline V gene are SEHNR and FQNEAQ (reference sequence). CDR3 DNA: TGTGCCAGCAGCGGTAACCGGGACAGGGTCGATACGCAGTATTTT. Translation gives CASSGNRDRVDTQYF.

The sample holds many counts of this clonotype. The rearrangement joins TRBV11-2 to TRBJ2-7, with 7 bases aligning to TRBD2. The CDR3 sequence is 15 residues long. V shed 4 bases, J shed 4 bases, and the junction held 10 bases outside the gene matches. CDR1 is SGHAT, CDR2 FQNNGV, per germline. DNA for the CDR3: TGTGCCAGCAGCTCATCTGCGGGAGTAGGGTACGAGCAGTACTTC. It yields the protein CASSSSAGVGYEQYF.

This clonotype has only a few counts. The chain links TRBV19 to TRBJ2-5; D might be TRBD1 (5 bases). In germline, CDR1 is LNHDA, CDR2 SQIVND (reference sequence). V lost 5 bases, J lost 4 bases, and 14 bases lay in between. This CDR3 region has 14 residues. For the CDR3, the DNA is TGTGCCAGTAGTCAGATCCCAGGGCGAGAGACCCAGTACTTC. Translating gives CASSQIPGRETQYF.

In this sample, this clonotype turned up many times. The CDR3 protein is CASSLSTPSPREQFF. The CDR3 nucleotides read TGTGCCAGCAGTTTGTCAACACCAAGCCCGCGGGAGCAGTTCTTC. This chain connects TRBV28 to TRBJ2-1; D uncertain. Trimming shortened V by 3 bases and J by 10 bases, and 19 bases separated the two germline ends. The CDR3 contains 15 residues. The V gene's germline CDR1 is MDHEN and CDR2 SYDVKM.

This clonotype occurred many times. The chain recombines TRBV9 with TRBJ2-1; D call uncertain. Trimming pared 0 bases from V and 0 bases from J, leaving 7 bases between. CDR3 length equals 15 residues. Germline V CDR1 and CDR2: SGDLS, YYNGEE. Here the CDR3 reads CASSVVHDSYNEQFF. The CDR3 coding sequence is TGTGCCAGCAGCGTAGTACATGACTCCTACAATGAGCAGTTCTTC.

The chain links TRBV11-2 to TRBJ2-1, with 9 positions matching TRBD2. The CDR3 is made up of 17 amino acids. The junction had 17 bases not matched to a gene; V was cut back by 5 bases and J by 9 bases. Germline V CDR1 and CDR2: SGHAT, FQNNGV. The CDR3 loop reads CASSPGGGLAGPSEQFF. CDR3 sequence (DNA): TGTGCCAGCAGCCCAGGAGGAGGGCTAGCGGGGCCTAGTGAGCAGTTCTTC.

This chain connects TRBV7-8 to TRBJ2-3, with a possible D match to TRBD2 (5 bases). Trimming took 3 bases from V and 10 from J, leaving 17 bases between them. Germline CDR1 is SGHVS and CDR2 is FQNEAQ. The CDR3 length is 14 residues. The CDR3 nucleotides read TGTGCCAGCAGCTTTATTGACTCGCGAGGGTCGCAGTATTTT. The encoded protein is CASSFIDSRGSQYF.

At least ten counts were recorded for this clonotype. The chain uses TRBV20-1 and TRBJ2-3, with D perhaps TRBD1 (5 bases). Trimming took off 0 bases at V and 8 bases at J, with 12 bases between the two ends. The CDR3 has 13 residues. Germline CDR1 DFQATT, CDR2 SNEGSKA (reference sequence). The CDR3 here is CSAREQVLGTQYF. CDR3 DNA: TGCAGTGCTAGAGAACAGGTCTTGGGTACGCAGTATTTT.